This T cell receptor beta chain comes out of a study of cytomegalovirus exposure and HLA in healthy donors. Points from the study as a whole: It was 164 TCR beta chains that were listed as cytomegalovirus-associated.

In the PCR, 60 Vbeta and 13 Jbeta primers were used. Measured with immunoSEQ multiplex PCR; TCRdb has only the in-frame clones, and not every one. The sample consists of about 140,000 clones, approximately 84% of them appearing once. Per the germline V gene, CDR1 is WSHSY and CDR2 is SAAADI. The ends were cut back, 4 bases at V and 1 base at J, with 21 bases in the middle. The CDR3 sequence is 18 residues long. About this clone: What it binds is not known.

This TCR derives from a young man in good health and CMV-seropositive. The V gene is TRBV10-2, the J gene TRBJ2-3; D may be TRBD1 (6 bases). Sequencing was performed on PBMCs. The CDR3 is CASSGLPGQGLGTDTQYF. The CDR3 bases are TGCGCCAGCAGTGGGTTACCGGGACAAGGATTGGGCACAGATACGCAGTATTTT.